The next 17 T cell receptor beta chains were all read from a single sample in a study of CXCR3-negative and CXCR3-positive naive CD8 T cells (dated by TCRdb to about 2019). Their antigens are not known. Broader findings and caveats from the paper: Compared with CXCR3-negative naive cells, CXCR3-positive naive cells had TRB CDR3s with higher hydrophobicity (lower Kidera factor 4), lower energy, and higher strength and volume indices.

Reads for this sample came from a NextSeq 550. The Human TCR Profiling Kit (MiLaboratory) was used to prepare UMI-labeled 5' RACE TRB cDNA libraries. After reprocessing by TCRdb, each CDR3 protein sequence is one entry, and no DNA is given. The sample table gives under 7,500 distinct CDR3 sequences. The leading ten clones occupy 1.4% to 1.5% of the sample. The sequenced sample was naive CXCR3+ CD8+ T cells from blood. The label giving this sample's cell subset or site can be read as: CD45RO-CCR7+CD27+CD95- naive CD8+ T cells expressing CXCR3 (TNR3+). Receptors were obtained from a human donor in good health. Some clones in this sample may be carry-over from other donors' samples.

This clonotype is deemed medium-sized by its frequency. The chain is built from TRBV29-1 and TRBJ2-1; TCRdb outputs TRBD1, but without DNA this stays unchecked. CDR3 length equals 14 residues. Germline V gene sequence: CDR1 SQVTM, CDR2 ANQGSEA. CDR3 amino acids: CSGEGQGDYNEQFF.

This clonotype is deemed medium-sized by its frequency. The chain links TRBV5-1 to TRBJ2-4; TCRdb's assignment of TRBD2 cannot be checked, as there is no DNA. Germline-derived CDR1 and CDR2 are SGHRS and YFSETQ. The CDR3 totals 20 residues. This chain's CDR3 is CASSHLWTSGSIEAKNIQYF. Drawing the rest from reference TRBV5-1 and TRBJ2-4, the complete variable domain is KAGVTQTPRYLIKTRGQQVTLSCSPISGHRSVSWYQQTPGQGLQFLFEYFSETQRNKGNFPGRFSGRQFSNSRSEMNVSTLELGDSALYLCASSHLWTSGSIEAKNIQYFGAGTRLSVL.

V usage is TRBV24-1 and J usage is TRBJ2-1; checking the TCRdb D call of TRBD2 is not possible without DNA. This CDR3 region has 14 residues. CDR1 and CDR2 (germline): KGHDR, SFDVKD. CDR3 in amino acids: CATRAGGAYNEQFF.

This clonotype shows up as medium-sized by frequency. This chain links TRBV13 with TRBJ2-1; TCRdb lists TRBD2, though no DNA is available to test this call. Per the germline V gene, CDR1 is PRHDT and CDR2 is FYEKMQ (reference sequence). CDR3 length equals 15 residues. Here the CDR3 reads CASSFELAGVREQFF.

This clonotype is identified as medium-sized (0.01 to 0.1%) from frequency. The rearrangement uses TRBV7-3 and TRBJ2-1. This CDR3 comprises 13 residues. Germline V gene lookup returns CDR1 SGHTA and CDR2 FQGTGA. CDR3 sequence reads: CASSLDNYNEQFF.

The rearrangement joins TRBV5-1 to TRBJ2-7; no DNA is available, so the TRBD1 call from TCRdb remains unchecked. The CDR3 loop spans 11 amino acids. Germline lookup yields CDR1 SGHRS and CDR2 YFSETQ. CDR3: CASSPPGEQYF.

This rearrangement joins TRBV3-1 to TRBJ2-4; TCRdb's D call, TRBD1, is unchecked because there is no DNA. Germline lookup yields CDR1 LGHDT and CDR2 YNNKEL (reference sequence). The CDR3 loop spans 15 amino acids. The CDR3 here is CASSQDWGRGSIQYF. The variable domain in full, with the rest retrieved from reference TRBV3-1 and TRBJ2-4, is DTAVSQTPKYLVTQMGNDKSIKCEQNLGHDTMYWYKQDSKKFLKIMFSYNNKELIINETVPNRFSPKSPDKAHLNLHINSLELGDSAVYFCASSQDWGRGSIQYFGAGTRLSVL.

This clonotype is medium-sized by frequency. The rearrangement uses TRBV4-1 and TRBJ1-2. CDR1 and CDR2 (germline): MGHRA, YSYEKL. This CDR3 spans 15 amino acids. This CDR3 reads CASSQDGFWNYGYTF.

The chain recombines TRBV9 with TRBJ2-3; without DNA, the TCRdb call of TRBD1 cannot be checked. The CDR3 runs to 14 residues. Germline CDR1 SGDLS, CDR2 YYNGEE. The CDR3 sequence is CASSKSGSADTQYF. The entire variable domain, with the rest obtained from reference TRBV9 and TRBJ2-3, is as follows: DSGVTQTPKHLITATGQRVTLRCSPRSGDLSVYWYQQSLDQGLQFLIQYYNGEERAKGNILERFSAQQFPDLHSELNLSSLELGDSALYFCASSKSGSADTQYFGPGTRLTVL.

This clonotype is called medium-sized based on its frequency. The V gene is TRBV6-5, the J gene TRBJ1-2. The germline CDR1 and CDR2 sequences are MNHEY and SVGAGI. The CDR3 consists of 16 residues. The CDR3 loop reads CASSYSNIMTLAGYTF.

This clonotype registers medium-sized by frequency. V gene TRBV7-2 combines with J gene TRBJ2-5; TCRdb indicates TRBD2, and absent DNA this call remains unverified. The CDR3 has 17 amino acids. Germline CDR1 SGHTA, CDR2 FQGNSA. This chain's CDR3 is CASSSGTSGILQETQYF.

This clonotype is labeled medium-sized based on frequency. The chain links TRBV29-1 to TRBJ2-3. This CDR3 comprises 12 residues. CDR1 and CDR2 (germline): SQVTM, ANQGSEA. The CDR3 region is CSVLTWGDTQYF.

The chain joins TRBV20-1 to TRBJ2-1. The CDR3 is made up of 15 amino acids. CDR1 DFQATT and CDR2 SNEGSKA come from the germline V gene (reference sequence). The CDR3 protein is CSARDPKAVYDEQFF.

This chain uses TRBV29-1 with TRBJ2-1; TCRdb lists TRBD2, though no DNA is available to test this call. Germline values: CDR1 SQVTM, CDR2 ANQGSEA. The CDR3 spans 16 residues. The CDR3 loop reads CSVEGEWGGSYNEQFF.

This clonotype shows up as medium-sized by frequency. V gene TRBV28 combines with J gene TRBJ2-4; TCRdb gives TRBD2 as the D gene, but with no DNA this cannot be confirmed. CDR1 MDHEN and CDR2 SYDVKM come from the germline V gene. The CDR3 consists of 15 residues. CDR3 protein: CASSPVSDLREIQYF. The whole variable domain, filled in from reference TRBV28 and TRBJ2-4, reads DVKVTQSSRYLVKRTGEKVFLECVQDMDHENMFWYRQDPGLGLRLIYFSYDVKMKEKGDIPEGYSVSREKKERFSLILESASTNQTSMYLCASSPVSDLREIQYFGAGTRLSVL.

V and J are TRBV12-3 or TRBV12-4 and TRBJ1-1. The CDR3 has 11 residues. The CDR3 sequence: CASSLVSEAFF.

This chain connects TRBV11-1 to TRBJ1-1; with no DNA, the TCRdb D assignment of TRBD1 cannot be verified. CDR3 length equals 14 residues. The germline CDR1 and CDR2 sequences are SGHAT and FQDESV (reference sequence). CDR3 loop: CASSPRDSNTEAFF.